The 12 T cell receptor beta chains in this list originate from one sample, sequenced in a study of T cell changes during pregnancy in multiple sclerosis. Sequencing used immunoSEQ multiplex PCR; TCRdb keeps in-frame clones, though not all of them. This table has under 65,000 clones, 80% to 95% appearing once. The source material was peripheral blood, sampled in the second trimester of pregnancy. The receptors come from a female donor with multiple sclerosis, enrolled in a pregnancy study.

The rearrangement uses TRBV5-1 and TRBJ2-7; 7 nucleotides agree with TRBD2. The CDR3 has 14 residues. V lost 2 bases and J lost 4; bases outside the gene matches: 6. CDR1 is SGHRS and CDR2 is YFSETQ in the germline V gene. The CDR3 reads CASSLGLEAYEQYF. In DNA form, the CDR3 reads TGCGCCAGCAGCTTAGGACTAGAAGCATACGAGCAGTACTTC.

The chain has TRBV2 and TRBJ2-3, with D perhaps matching TRBD2 (7 bases). The V end was cut by 3 bases, the J end by 2 bases, with 18 bases between. The CDR3 spans 17 residues. Germline-derived CDR1 and CDR2 are SNHLY and FYNNEI. The CDR3 DNA reads TGTGCCAGCAGTGATTCATGGGGGGGCAGTTTCACAGATACGCAGTATTTT. Its translation is CASSDSWGGSFTDTQYF.

The genes are TRBV5-1 and TRBJ2-7, with 11 bases lining up with TRBD2. The V and J ends lost 4 bases and 6 bases, in that order; junction bases with no gene match: 9. This CDR3 contains 15 residues. In germline, CDR1 is SGHRS, CDR2 YFSETQ. The CDR3 DNA is TGCGCCAGCAGCCAATTTCTAGCGGGAGGTCGCGAGCAGTACTTC. Its protein product is CASSQFLAGGREQYF.

V and J are TRBV6-5 and TRBJ2-5; D perhaps matches TRBD1 (6 bases). The CDR3 spans 15 residues. Per the germline V gene, CDR1 is MNHEY and CDR2 is SVGAGI. Trimming took off 0 bases at V and 2 bases at J, with 10 bases between the two ends. The CDR3 region has the DNA TGTGCCAGCAGTTACTCGGCCAGGGGACAAGAGACCCAGTACTTC. Protein: CASSYSARGQETQYF.

CDR3 region: CASSTRTGGLNNQPQHF. For the CDR3, the DNA is TGTGCCAGCAGCACTAGGACAGGGGGTCTTAACAATCAGCCCCAGCATTTT. V gene TRBV27 combines with J gene TRBJ1-5; 10 bases line up with TRBD1. With 6 bases clipped from V and 3 bases from J, the junction kept 11 bases outside the gene matches. CDR3 length: 17 residues. CDR1 is MNHEY, CDR2 SMNVEV, per germline (reference sequence).

The V gene is TRBV4-1, the J gene TRBJ2-5; D gene uncertain. Trimming pared 0 bases from V and 3 bases from J, leaving 5 bases between. The CDR3 extends over 13 amino acids. Germline V gives CDR1 MGHRA, CDR2 YSYEKL. CDR3 residues: CASSQDVEETQYF. The CDR3 DNA reads TGCGCCAGCAGCCAAGATGTAGAAGAGACCCAGTACTTC.

The V and J genes are TRBV28 and TRBJ1-1, with TRBD1 as a possible D gene (6 bases). This CDR3 spans 16 amino acids. Trimming removed 7 bases from V and 1 base from J, with 19 bases in between. CDR1 MDHEN and CDR2 SYDVKM come from the germline V gene. The CDR3 sequence is CASTTRPTTGNTEAFF. CDR3 nucleotide sequence: TGTGCCAGCACCACTAGGCCTACGACAGGGAACACTGAAGCTTTCTTT.

The rearrangement uses TRBV11-2 and TRBJ2-4; 9 positions match TRBD1. The junction had 5 bases not matched to a gene; V was cut back by 5 bases and J by 3 bases. Germline lookup yields CDR1 SGHAT and CDR2 FQNNGV. CDR3 length: 15 residues. CDR3 sequence reads: CASSRTGAHKNIQYF. The CDR3 region has the DNA TGTGCCAGCAGCAGGACAGGGGCCCACAAAAACATTCAGTACTTC.

This clone showed up just once. The J gene is TRBJ2-7, the V gene TRBV14, with 8 positions matching TRBD1. V was pared by 4 bases and J by 5 bases, with 4 bases of the junction left unmatched. CDR3 length equals 13 residues. CDR1 is SGHDN and CDR2 is FVKESK in the germline V gene. The CDR3 region is CASSPDRGHEQYF. As DNA, the CDR3 is TGTGCCAGCAGCCCCGACAGGGGCCACGAGCAGTACTTC.

The table lists this clone with a few counts. The chain uses TRBV7-2 and TRBJ1-2, with 7 bases identical to TRBD1. After removal of 3 bases from V and 8 bases from J, the junction contained 6 bases not matched to a gene. The CDR3 has 13 amino acids. Germline V lookup: CDR1 SGHTA, CDR2 FQGNSA. The CDR3, as DNA: TGTGCCAGCAGCTTGACAGGGATGGAAGGCTACACCTTC. Its translation is CASSLTGMEGYTF.

CDR3 coding DNA: TGTGCCAGCAGGCCCGGACTAGCGGGAGCTCCCCTTTCCTACGAGCAGTACTTC. It encodes CASRPGLAGAPLSYEQYF. This chain uses TRBV28 with TRBJ2-7; 13 bases map to TRBD2. This CDR3 comprises 18 residues. CDR1 MDHEN and CDR2 SYDVKM come from the germline V gene. V lost 6 bases, J lost 1 base, and 12 bases stayed unmatched.

The V call is TRBV5-1, the J call TRBJ2-3; 10 positions agree with TRBD2. The CDR3 consists of 18 residues. Germline V gene data show CDR1 as SGHRS and CDR2 as YFSETQ. V lost 1 base to trimming and J lost 1 base; unmatched junction nucleotides: 9. This CDR3 reads CASSLSGRSGRGTDTQYF. The CDR3 DNA is TGCGCCAGCAGCTTGTCGGGGAGAAGCGGGAGGGGCACAGATACGCAGTATTTT.